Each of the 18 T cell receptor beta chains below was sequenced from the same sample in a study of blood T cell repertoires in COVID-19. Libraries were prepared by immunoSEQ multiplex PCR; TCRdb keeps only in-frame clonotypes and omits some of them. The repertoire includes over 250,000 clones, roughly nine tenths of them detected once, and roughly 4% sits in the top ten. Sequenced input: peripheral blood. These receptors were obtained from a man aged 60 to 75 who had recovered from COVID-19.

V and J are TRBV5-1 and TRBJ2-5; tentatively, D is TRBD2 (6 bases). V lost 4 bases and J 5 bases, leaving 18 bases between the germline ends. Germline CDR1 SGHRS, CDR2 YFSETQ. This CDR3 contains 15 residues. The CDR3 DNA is TGCGCCAGCAGCGGTACCTCTAGCGTATCGGAGACCCAGTACTTC. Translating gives CASSGTSSVSETQYF.

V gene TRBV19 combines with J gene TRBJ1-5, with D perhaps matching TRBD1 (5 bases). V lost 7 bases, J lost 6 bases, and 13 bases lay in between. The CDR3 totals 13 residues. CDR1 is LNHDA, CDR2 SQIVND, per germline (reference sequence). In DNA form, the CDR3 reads TGTGCCAGTACCGGACAAGGGGTTCAGCCCCAGCATTTT. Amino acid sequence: CASTGQGVQPQHF.

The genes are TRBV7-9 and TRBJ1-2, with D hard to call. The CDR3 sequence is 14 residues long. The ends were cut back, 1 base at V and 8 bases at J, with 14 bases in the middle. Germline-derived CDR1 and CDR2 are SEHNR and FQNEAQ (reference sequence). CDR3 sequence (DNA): TGTGCCAGCAGCTTAGTTCTGTCTATCGAAGGCTACACCTTC. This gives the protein CASSLVLSIEGYTF.

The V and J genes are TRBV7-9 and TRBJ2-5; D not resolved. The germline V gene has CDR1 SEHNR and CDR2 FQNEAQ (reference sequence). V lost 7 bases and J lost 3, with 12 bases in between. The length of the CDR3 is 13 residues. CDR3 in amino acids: CASKPGGKETQYF. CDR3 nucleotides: TGTGCCAGCAAACCCGGCGGAAAAGAGACCCAGTACTTC.

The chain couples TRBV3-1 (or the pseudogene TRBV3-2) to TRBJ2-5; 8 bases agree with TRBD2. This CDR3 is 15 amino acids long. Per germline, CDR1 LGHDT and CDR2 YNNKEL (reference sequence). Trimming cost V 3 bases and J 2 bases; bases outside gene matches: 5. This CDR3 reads CASSHLLAVQETQYF. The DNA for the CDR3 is TGTGCCAGCAGCCATCTACTAGCGGTGCAAGAGACCCAGTACTTC.

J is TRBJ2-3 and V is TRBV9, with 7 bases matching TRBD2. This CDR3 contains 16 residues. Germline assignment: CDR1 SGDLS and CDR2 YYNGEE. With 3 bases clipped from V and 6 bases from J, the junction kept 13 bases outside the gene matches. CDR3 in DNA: TGTGCCAGCAGCGGATCAACGGGGAGGGTATGGGATACGCAGTATTTT. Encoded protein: CASSGSTGRVWDTQYF.

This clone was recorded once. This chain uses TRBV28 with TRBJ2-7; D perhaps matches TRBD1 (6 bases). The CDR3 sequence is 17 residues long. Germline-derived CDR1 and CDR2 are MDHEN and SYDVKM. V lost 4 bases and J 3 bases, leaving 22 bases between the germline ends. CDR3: CASSSITGPSALYEQYF. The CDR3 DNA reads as TGTGCCAGCAGTTCTATAACAGGGCCCTCCGCCCTCTACGAGCAGTACTTC.

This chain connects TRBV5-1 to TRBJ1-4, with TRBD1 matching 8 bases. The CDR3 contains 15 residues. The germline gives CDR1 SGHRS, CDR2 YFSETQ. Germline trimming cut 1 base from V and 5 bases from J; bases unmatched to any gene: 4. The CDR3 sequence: CASSLQGARNEKLFF. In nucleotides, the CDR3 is TGCGCCAGCAGCTTGCAGGGGGCGCGGAATGAAAAACTGTTTTTT.

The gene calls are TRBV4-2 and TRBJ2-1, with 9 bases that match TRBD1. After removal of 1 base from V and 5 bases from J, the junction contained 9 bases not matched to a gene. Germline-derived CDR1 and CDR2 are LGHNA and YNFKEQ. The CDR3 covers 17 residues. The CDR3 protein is CASSQVILGQGNNEQFF. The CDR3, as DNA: TGTGCCAGCAGCCAAGTAATCTTAGGACAGGGGAACAATGAGCAGTTCTTC.

The CDR3 region has the DNA TGTGCCAGCAATATCAGGGATTATGGCTACACCTTC. Amino acid sequence: CASNIRDYGYTF. The rearrangement links TRBV2 to TRBJ1-2, with D tentatively TRBD1 (5 bases). Germline V lookup: CDR1 SNHLY, CDR2 FYNNEI. V lost 7 bases to trimming and J lost 5 bases, with 11 bases between them. The CDR3 runs 12 residues.

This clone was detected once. This CDR3 is CAWSKGHNSPLHF. CDR3 nucleotides: TGTGCCTGGAGTAAGGGGCATAATTCACCCCTCCACTTT. This chain uses TRBV30 with TRBJ1-6, with a possible D match to TRBD1 (5 bases). V lost 2 bases, J lost 5 bases, and 7 bases lay in between. The CDR3 spans 13 residues. The germline V gene encodes CDR1 GTSNPN and CDR2 SVGIG (reference sequence). Full variable domain (outside the CDR3, taken from reference TRBV30 and TRBJ1-6): SQTIHQWPATLVQPVGSPLSLECTVEGTSNPNLYWYRQAAGRGLQLLFYSVGIGQISSEVPQNLSASRPQDRQFILSSKKLLLSDSGFYLCAWSKGHNSPLHFGNGTRLTVT.

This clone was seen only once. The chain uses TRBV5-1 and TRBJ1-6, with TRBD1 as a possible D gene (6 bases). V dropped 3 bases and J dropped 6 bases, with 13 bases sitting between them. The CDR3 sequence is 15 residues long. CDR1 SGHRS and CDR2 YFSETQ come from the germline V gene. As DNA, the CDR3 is TGCGCCAGCAGCTCGTTACAGGGTAGTAATTCACCCCTCCACTTT. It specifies CASSSLQGSNSPLHF.

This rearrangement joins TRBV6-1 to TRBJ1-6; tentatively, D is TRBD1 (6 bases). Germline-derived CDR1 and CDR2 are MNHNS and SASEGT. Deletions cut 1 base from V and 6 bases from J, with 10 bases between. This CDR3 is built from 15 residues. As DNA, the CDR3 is TGTGCCAGCAGTGAAGGTACAGGGCGTAATTCACCCCTCCACTTT. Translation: CASSEGTGRNSPLHF.

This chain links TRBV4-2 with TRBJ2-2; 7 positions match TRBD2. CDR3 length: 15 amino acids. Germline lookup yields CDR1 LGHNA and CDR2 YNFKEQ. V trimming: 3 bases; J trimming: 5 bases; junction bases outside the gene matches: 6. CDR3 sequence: CASSQRGGYTGELFF. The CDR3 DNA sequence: TGTGCCAGCAGCCAGCGGGGAGGGTATACCGGGGAGCTGTTTTTT.

CDR3 bases: TGTGCCAGCAGCATCACCCAGACAGGCTTGTCCTACGAGCAGTACTTC. Encoded protein: CASSITQTGLSYEQYF. The chain combines TRBV7-9 with TRBJ2-7, with D maybe TRBD1 (6 bases). The CDR3 contains 16 residues. Germline V gene sequence: CDR1 SEHNR, CDR2 FQNEAQ (reference sequence). Trimming took 5 bases from V and 1 from J, leaving 18 bases between them.

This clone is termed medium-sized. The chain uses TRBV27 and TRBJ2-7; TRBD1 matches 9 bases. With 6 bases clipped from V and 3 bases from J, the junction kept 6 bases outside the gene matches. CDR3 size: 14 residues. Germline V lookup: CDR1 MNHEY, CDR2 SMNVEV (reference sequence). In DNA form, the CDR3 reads TGTGCCAGCAGGCTAGGGACAGGGAACTACGAGCAGTACTTC. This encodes CASRLGTGNYEQYF.

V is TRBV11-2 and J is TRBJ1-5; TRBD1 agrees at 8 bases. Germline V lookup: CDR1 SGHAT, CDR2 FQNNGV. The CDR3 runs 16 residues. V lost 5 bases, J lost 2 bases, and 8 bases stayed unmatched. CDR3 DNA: TGTGCCAGCAGCAACCAAGACAGGGGCCGCAATCAGCCCCAGCATTTT. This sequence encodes CASSNQDRGRNQPQHF.

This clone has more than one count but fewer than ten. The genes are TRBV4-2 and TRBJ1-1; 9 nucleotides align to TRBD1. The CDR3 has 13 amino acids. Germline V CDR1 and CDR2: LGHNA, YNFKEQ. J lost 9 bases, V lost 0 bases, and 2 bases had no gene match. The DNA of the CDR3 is TGTGCCAGCAGCCAAGAAGGGACAGGGAAAGCTTTCTTT. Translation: CASSQEGTGKAFF.